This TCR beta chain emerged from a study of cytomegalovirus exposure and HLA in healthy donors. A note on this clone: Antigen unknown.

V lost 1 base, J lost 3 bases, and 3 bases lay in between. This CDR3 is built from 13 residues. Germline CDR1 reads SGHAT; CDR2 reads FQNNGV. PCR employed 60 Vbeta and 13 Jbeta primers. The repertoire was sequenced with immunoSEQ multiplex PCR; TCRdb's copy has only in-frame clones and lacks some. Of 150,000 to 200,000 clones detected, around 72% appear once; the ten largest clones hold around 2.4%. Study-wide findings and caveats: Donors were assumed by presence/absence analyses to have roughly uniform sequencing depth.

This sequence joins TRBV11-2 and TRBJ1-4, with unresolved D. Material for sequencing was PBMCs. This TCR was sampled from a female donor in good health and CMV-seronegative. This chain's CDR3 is CASSLAANEKLFF. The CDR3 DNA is TGTGCCAGCAGCTTAGCGGCTAATGAAAAACTGTTTTTT.